Shown below are 32 T cell receptor beta chains from a single sample sequenced in a study of T cell responses to AZD1222 COVID-19 vaccine listed by TCRdb under 2021. Libraries were prepared through the immunoSEQ multiplex PCR assay. TCRdb's version of the immuneACCESS table is confined to in-frame rearrangements and falls short of the full clone set. An unresolved V gene accounts for under half of the shortfall where checked; the remainder is of unknown origin. The sample contains more than 85,000 clones, roughly 89% of them found a single time. Together, the top ten hold more than 2% of the sample. The time point label for this specimen denotes: about 28 days (+/-7) after the second vaccine dose. The source material was peripheral blood, sampled 28 days after the second AZD1222 dose. The source is an adult who received the AZD1222 COVID-19 vaccine.

V gene TRBV7-3 combines with J gene TRBJ2-3; a possible D gene is TRBD1 (6 bases). Trimming left V 5 bases short and J 2 bases short, with 14 bases between. Looked up from germline, CDR1 is SGHTA and CDR2 is FQGTGA. The CDR3 is made up of 15 amino acids. DNA of the CDR3: TGTGCCAGCAGCCCGCACAGGGCCAACACAGATACGCAGTATTTT. It specifies CASSPHRANTDTQYF.

This sequence joins TRBV7-2 and TRBJ2-6; D gene ambiguous. V dropped 3 bases and J dropped 0 bases, with 12 bases sitting between them. Germline V gene sequence: CDR1 SGHTA, CDR2 FQGNSA. CDR3 length: 17 residues. The CDR3 spells CASSLVSWDSGANVLTF. Written as DNA, the CDR3 is TGTGCCAGCAGCTTGGTATCATGGGACTCTGGGGCCAACGTCCTGACTTTC.

The V gene is TRBV29-1, the J gene TRBJ2-7; 8 bases agree with TRBD1. From germline, CDR1 is SQVTM and CDR2 ANQGSEA. The V and J ends lost 6 bases and 1 base, in that order; junction bases with no gene match: 11. This CDR3 is built from 15 residues. As DNA, the CDR3 is TGCAGCGTCAAACAGGGGGATACCGCTTCCTACGAGCAGTACTTC. Translating it yields CSVKQGDTASYEQYF.

The CDR3 is CSASPTGEGQFF. CDR3 DNA sequence: TGCAGTGCTAGTCCCACAGGGGAAGGGCAGTTCTTC. The V gene is TRBV20-1, the J gene TRBJ2-1, with 7 positions matching TRBD1. This CDR3 contains 12 residues. Losses at the gene ends were 3 bases for V and 12 bases for J; bases not matched to a gene: 8. CDR1 and CDR2 from the germline V gene are DFQATT and SNEGSKA (reference sequence).

This clone was picked up one time. V gene TRBV5-4 combines with J gene TRBJ2-7; perhaps TRBD2 as D (5 bases). Germline V gene sequence: CDR1 SGHNT, CDR2 YYREEE (reference sequence). V dropped 4 bases and J dropped 3 bases, with 29 bases sitting between them. This CDR3 is 19 amino acids long. The CDR3 is CASSPPQRPGPGVYYEQYF. CDR3 bases: TGTGCCAGCAGCCCACCCCAGCGGCCAGGCCCCGGGGTCTACTACGAGCAGTACTTC.

The chain joins TRBV28 to TRBJ2-1, with D possibly being TRBD1 or TRBD2 (7 bases each). The V gene's germline CDR1 is MDHEN and CDR2 SYDVKM. The CDR3 consists of 18 residues. Trimming removed 8 bases from V and 3 bases from J, with 26 bases in between. In DNA form, the CDR3 reads TGTGCCAGCCGAACAACCGGGGGGACAGAATCTTACTACAATGAGCAGTTCTTC. It specifies CASRTTGGTESYYNEQFF.

The CDR3 DNA reads as TGTGCCAGCAGCCAAGATGGTGCTACTACGAACACCGGGGAGCTGTTTTTT. Its translation: CASSQDGATTNTGELFF. J is TRBJ2-2 and V is TRBV14; D gene ambiguous. Trimming removed 0 bases at V and 0 bases at J, with 11 bases between. The CDR3 consists of 17 residues. Germline values: CDR1 SGHDN, CDR2 FVKESK. Together with reference TRBV14 and TRBJ2-2, the CDR3 gives the full variable domain: EAGVTQFPSHSVIEKGQTVTLRCDPISGHDNLYWYRRVMGKEIKFLLHFVKESKQDESGMPNNRFLAERTGGTYSTLKVQPAELEDSGVYFCASSQDGATTNTGELFFGEGSRLTVL.

V gene TRBV6-2 or TRBV6-3 combines with J gene TRBJ1-3; D call uncertain. Trimming removed 2 bases at V and 3 bases at J, with 11 bases between. The germline V gene encodes CDR1 MNHEY and CDR2 SVGEGT. This CDR3 comprises 15 residues. The chain's CDR3 is CASSYRGLSGNTIYF. CDR3 DNA: TGTGCCAGCAGTTACCGCGGGTTGAGTGGAAACACCATATATTTT.

This chain links TRBV29-1 with TRBJ1-6; the D gene is possibly TRBD1 (6 bases). The germline CDR1 and CDR2 sequences are SQVTM and ANQGSEA. V lost 7 bases and J lost 6, with 13 bases in between. The CDR3 extends over 13 amino acids. The CDR3 DNA reads as TGCAGCGCCCGAGTGGGGGCTAATTCACCCCTCCACTTT. Encoded protein: CSARVGANSPLHF.

V gene TRBV11-2 combines with J gene TRBJ2-1; no clear D. V dropped 5 bases and J dropped 0 bases, with 17 bases sitting between them. The length of the CDR3 is 17 residues. Germline CDR1 and CDR2: SGHAT and FQNNGV. DNA for the CDR3: TGTGCCAGCAGCCCCCCCCGCCCCTCGAGCTCCTACAATGAGCAGTTCTTC. Amino acids: CASSPPRPSSSYNEQFF.

This chain links TRBV19 with TRBJ1-1, with D hard to call. From germline, CDR1 is LNHDA and CDR2 SQIVND (reference sequence). Trimming removed 3 bases at V and 5 bases at J, with 7 bases between. The CDR3 is 12 residues long. CDR3 nucleotides: TGTGCCAGTAGTATTAGGGTTACTGAAGCTTTCTTT. Its protein product is CASSIRVTEAFF.

This chain joins TRBV11-2 and TRBJ1-4; D gene uncertain. The CDR3 is 13 residues long. Germline V gives CDR1 SGHAT, CDR2 FQNNGV. The germline V and J ends were trimmed by 5 bases and 6 bases, with 10 bases remaining between them. The CDR3 DNA sequence: TGTGCCAGCAGCCCCCATGTCGATGAAAAACTGTTTTTT. Encoded protein: CASSPHVDEKLFF.

The chain couples TRBV19 to TRBJ2-1; D call uncertain. V lost 2 bases and J lost 2, with 10 bases in between. The germline gives CDR1 LNHDA, CDR2 SQIVND (reference sequence). This CDR3 has 15 amino acids. CDR3: CASSIRREAYNEQFF. DNA for the CDR3: TGTGCCAGTAGTATACGGAGAGAAGCCTACAATGAGCAGTTCTTC.

This rearrangement joins TRBV25-1 to TRBJ1-2; tentatively, D is TRBD1 (5 bases). Trimming cost V 6 bases and J 3 bases, with 14 bases left between them. In germline, CDR1 is MGHDK, CDR2 SYGVNS. The CDR3 is made up of 14 amino acids. This CDR3 is CASRAVGPDYGYTF. Here the CDR3 DNA reads TGTGCCAGCAGGGCCGTGGGACCGGACTATGGCTACACCTTC.

The gene calls are TRBV5-6 and TRBJ1-6, with TRBD1 matching over 7 bases. Per germline, CDR1 SGHDT and CDR2 YYEEEE. The J segment lost 7 bases and the V segment lost 4 bases, leaving 8 bases of the junction unmatched. The length of the CDR3 is 15 residues. The CDR3 sequence is CASSPRTGRNSPLHF. CDR3 bases: TGTGCCAGCAGCCCGCGGACAGGTCGGAATTCACCCCTCCACTTT.

The chain uses TRBV4-2 and TRBJ1-4; D not resolved. The germline V gene encodes CDR1 LGHNA and CDR2 YNFKEQ. V was trimmed by 0 bases and J by 8 bases, leaving 7 bases between them. The CDR3 is 13 residues long. The CDR3 here is CASSQDAGEKLFF. In DNA, the CDR3 is TGTGCCAGCAGCCAAGACGCCGGGGAAAAACTGTTTTTT.

CDR3 in amino acids: CASSPAFGIVDYEQYF. The CDR3 DNA reads as TGTGCCAGCTCACCCGCATTTGGGATAGTAGACTACGAGCAGTACTTC. V is TRBV18 and J is TRBJ2-7; D is unresolved. From germline, CDR1 is KGHSH and CDR2 LQKENI. Trimming cost V 3 bases and J 3 bases, with 18 bases left between them. The CDR3 covers 16 residues.

The rearrangement links TRBV6-2 or TRBV6-3 to TRBJ1-2; D may be TRBD1 (6 bases). Trimming left V 2 bases short and J 4 bases short, with 11 bases between. The CDR3 covers 14 residues. The V gene's germline CDR1 is MNHEY and CDR2 SVGEGT. CDR3 amino acids: CASSYARTAYGYTF. The CDR3 bases are TGTGCCAGCAGTTACGCCCGGACAGCCTATGGCTACACCTTC.

The rearrangement joins TRBV2 to TRBJ2-5; D may match TRBD1 or TRBD2 (6 bases each). There are 14 residues in the CDR3. Germline CDR1 and CDR2: SNHLY and FYNNEI. V dropped 4 bases and J dropped 5 bases, with 14 bases sitting between them. In DNA, the CDR3 is TGTGCCAGCAGTGGGAGGGGGTCGGGCGAGACCCAGTACTTC. This translates into CASSGRGSGETQYF.

The chain is built from TRBV19 and TRBJ1-3; maybe TRBD1 (6 bases). This CDR3 region has 15 residues. The ends were cut back, 3 bases at V and 0 bases at J, with 9 bases in the middle. The germline V gene encodes CDR1 LNHDA and CDR2 SQIVND (reference sequence). The CDR3 sequence is CASSIKGDSGNTIYF. CDR3 sequence (DNA): TGTGCCAGTAGTATTAAGGGGGACTCTGGAAACACCATATATTTT.

The rearrangement uses TRBV4-2 and TRBJ1-2; D is unclear. The CDR3 covers 14 residues. The germline V and J ends were trimmed by 4 bases and 4 bases, with 13 bases remaining between them. CDR1 and CDR2 from the germline V gene are LGHNA and YNFKEQ. CDR3 amino acids: CASSPSQVGYGYTF. The CDR3, as DNA: TGTGCCAGCAGCCCCTCCCAGGTGGGCTATGGCTACACCTTC.

V is TRBV19 and J is TRBJ1-2; TRBD1 matches at 9 bases. Germline V lookup: CDR1 LNHDA, CDR2 SQIVND (reference sequence). The CDR3 is 13 amino acids. With V trimmed by 6 bases and J by 8 bases, 7 bases remained unmatched. Here the CDR3 reads CASSRTGVEGYTF. CDR3 nucleotide sequence: TGTGCCAGTAGCCGGACAGGGGTAGAGGGCTACACCTTC.

The sample holds one count of this clone. The chain has TRBV2 and TRBJ1-1; no definite D call. Trimming took 4 bases from V and 0 from J, leaving 6 bases between them. Germline V gene lookup returns CDR1 SNHLY and CDR2 FYNNEI. The CDR3 length is 13 residues. CDR3 region: CASSGSMNTEAFF. In DNA, the CDR3 is TGTGCCAGCAGTGGGTCCATGAACACTGAAGCTTTCTTT.

The J gene is TRBJ2-2, the V gene TRBV4-2; possible D gene TRBD2, 6 bases. The CDR3 has 17 residues. Germline loops: CDR1 LGHNA, CDR2 YNFKEQ. The germline V and J ends were trimmed by 0 bases and 3 bases, with 14 bases remaining between them. CDR3 in DNA: TGTGCCAGCAGCCAAGAGTATGGGGGGTCGGACACCGGGGAGCTGTTTTTT. The encoded protein is CASSQEYGGSDTGELFF.

This chain uses TRBV5-1 with TRBJ2-7; no reliable D call. CDR3 length: 11 residues. Trimming took off 0 bases at V and 6 bases at J, with 4 bases between the two ends. Germline-derived CDR1 and CDR2 are SGHRS and YFSETQ. CDR3 DNA sequence: TGCGCCAGCAGCTTGGGCCTCGAGCAGTACTTC. Its translation is CASSLGLEQYF.

The chain links TRBV7-7 to TRBJ2-2; tentatively, D is TRBD1 (6 bases). Germline CDR1 SSHAT, CDR2 FNYEAQ (reference sequence). The CDR3 is made up of 11 amino acids. The CDR3 sequence is CALGATGELFF. The CDR3 DNA is TGTGCTCTGGGGGCCACCGGGGAGCTGTTTTTT. The whole variable domain, remainder taken from reference TRBV7-7 and TRBJ2-2, is GAGVSQSPRYKVTKRGQDVTLRCDPISSHATLYWYQQALGQGPEFLTYFNYEAQPDKSGLPSDRFSAERPEGSISTLTIQRTEQRDSAMYRCALGATGELFFGEGSRLTVL.

The chain combines TRBV14 with TRBJ1-6, with 7 bases that match TRBD1. Germline CDR1 SGHDN, CDR2 FVKESK. The CDR3 loop spans 14 amino acids. J was trimmed by 10 bases and V by 3 bases; bases with no gene match: 6. CDR3 DNA: TGTGCCAGCAGCCACACGACAGGGCGGTCACCCCTCCACTTT. It translates to CASSHTTGRSPLHF.

CDR3 residues: CASSPGTPGANVLTF. The CDR3 bases are TGTGCCAGCTCACCCGGGACACCGGGGGCCAACGTCCTGACTTTC. The chain recombines TRBV18 with TRBJ2-6; D is possibly TRBD1 (6 bases). Germline values: CDR1 KGHSH, CDR2 LQKENI. The V gene lost 3 bases and the J gene lost 4 bases, with 10 bases spanning the gap. This CDR3 contains 15 residues.

The chain combines TRBV6-5 with TRBJ2-2; D is possibly TRBD1 (5 bases). This CDR3 has 15 amino acids. Germline V gene lookup returns CDR1 MNHEY and CDR2 SVGAGI. Between the trimmed V and J ends, which lost 6 bases and 6 bases, there was a span of 17 bases. In DNA, the CDR3 is TGTGCCAGCAGCCCACTCGGACACCCACCCGGGGAGCTGTTTTTT. Translated, it gives CASSPLGHPPGELFF.

The rearrangement joins TRBV3-1 (or the pseudogene TRBV3-2) to TRBJ2-2, with 11 bases lining up with TRBD2. From germline, CDR1 is LGHDT and CDR2 YNNKEL (reference sequence). Trimming took 4 bases from V and 7 from J; bases not matched to a gene: 11. The CDR3 is made up of 17 amino acids. Written as DNA, the CDR3 is TGTGCCAGCAGCCCCCCGACTAGCGGGGTACGTATCGGGGAGCTGTTTTTT. Encoded protein: CASSPPTSGVRIGELFF.

This chain joins TRBV9 and TRBJ1-2, with D possibly being TRBD1 (5 bases). Deletions cut 3 bases from V and 1 base from J, with 16 bases between. CDR3 length: 16 residues. The germline gives CDR1 SGDLS, CDR2 YYNGEE. In DNA form, the CDR3 reads TGTGCCAGCAGCGGACAGCGGACTGGGGGTAACTATGGCTACACCTTC. This codes for CASSGQRTGGNYGYTF.

The V and J genes are TRBV5-1 and TRBJ2-2; no firm D call. The CDR3 loop spans 16 amino acids. The V gene's germline CDR1 is SGHRS and CDR2 YFSETQ. V was trimmed by 4 bases and J by 4 bases, leaving 17 bases between them. CDR3 DNA sequence: TGCGCCAGCAGCGGTAATGGGGTTCCGAGCACCGGGGAGCTGTTTTTT. It encodes CASSGNGVPSTGELFF.